Listed below are T cell receptor beta chains from one sample, sequenced in a study of T-cell reconstitution after alpha-beta-depleted transplantation in children. TCRdb analysed the PCR reads with MiXCR anew, one entry per CDR3 protein. The sample contains about 610,000 distinct CDR3 sequences, about 10% of which appear only once. The sequencing here drew on PBMCs from the stem cell graft donor, taken from the stem cell graft. The receptors originated from a human donor who donated a stem cell graft to a child with acute myeloid leukemia. The CDR3 runs from the conserved cysteine through the conserved F or W. A D gene is named only where the DNA matches it firmly. Clone size is not always given. Where it is, it says once, few, many or a class for expanded clones.

TRBV6-1	few	-	TRBJ2-3	CASTQYGTSTDTQYF	TGTGCCAGCACCCAATATGGCACTAGCACAGATACGCAGTATTTT
TRBV10-3	many	-	TRBJ2-7	CAIKESSYEQYF	TGTGCCATCAAGGAAAGCTCCTACGAGCAGTACTTC
TRBV13	-	TRBD2	TRBJ2-7	CASSFRLAGGPYEQYF	TGTGCCAGCAGCTTCCGGCTAGCGGGAGGGCCCTACGAGCAGTACTTC
TRBV5-1	few	-	TRBJ2-6	CASSRDPGTGANVLTF	TGCGCCAGCAGCCGGGACCCAGGGACTGGGGCCAACGTCCTGACTTTC
TRBV3-1	-	-	TRBJ2-7	CASSQNTGLYEQYF	TGTGCCAGCAGCCAGAATACAGGGTTGTACGAGCAGTACTTC
TRBV28	few	-	TRBJ2-5	CASSFPLRGKETQYF	TGTGCCAGCAGTTTCCCCCTGAGGGGCAAAGAGACCCAGTACTTC
TRBV9	few	TRBD2	TRBJ2-7	CASSVVEGLAYAYEQYF	TGTGCCAGCAGCGTAGTTGAGGGACTAGCGTATGCCTACGAGCAGTACTTC
TRBV20-1	many	TRBD1	TRBJ2-7	CSVPGQGDYEQYF	TGCAGTGTCCCGGGACAGGGAGACTACGAGCAGTACTTC
TRBV9	many	-	TRBJ2-7	CASSVEGSSYEQYF	TGTGCCAGCAGCGTAGAGGGCAGTTCCTACGAGCAGTACTTC
TRBV3-1	-	-	TRBJ2-1	CASSHPGPRSYNEQFF	TGTGCCAGCAGCCACCCGGGGCCTCGATCCTACAATGAGCAGTTCTTC
TRBV20-1	few	-	TRBJ2-7	CSANHRGRTYEQYF	TGCAGTGCTAACCACCGGGGAAGGACCTACGAGCAGTACTTC
TRBV6-2/TRBV6-3	few	TRBD2	TRBJ2-5	CASIPSGVQETQYF	TGTGCCAGCATCCCCAGCGGGGTCCAAGAGACCCAGTACTTC
TRBV29-1	-	-	TRBJ1-1	CSVLDSTNTEAFF	TGCAGCGTTCTGGACAGTACGAACACTGAAGCTTTCTTT
TRBV5-1	few	-	TRBJ2-7	CASAHGGDYEQYF	TGCGCCAGCGCCCACGGCGGGGACTACGAGCAGTACTTC
TRBV7-2	few	-	TRBJ1-3	CASSQGGRGRGNTIYF	TGTGCCAGCAGCCAAGGCGGCAGGGGTCGGGGAAACACCATATATTTT
TRBV2	many	TRBD2	TRBJ2-7	CASRGGLARIYEQYF	TGTGCCAGCCGGGGGGGGCTAGCGAGGATCTACGAGCAGTACTTC
TRBV25-1	few	TRBD2	TRBJ2-5	CASSDRGRAGGETQYF	TGTGCCAGCAGTGATCGAGGGAGGGCCGGGGGAGAGACCCAGTACTTC
TRBV4-3	few	TRBD1	TRBJ2-1	CASSQGGGETTPGNEQFF	TGCGCCAGCAGCCAAGGAGGGGGCGAGACCACGCCCGGTAATGAGCAGTTCTTC
TRBV29-1	once	-	TRBJ2-7	CSVLDGTYEQYF	TGCAGCGTCCTGGACGGCACCTACGAGCAGTACTTC
TRBV5-1	-	-	TRBJ2-7	CASTPLPGPQSYEQYF	TGCGCCAGCACTCCCCTCCCGGGACCGCAATCCTACGAGCAGTACTTC
TRBV11-2	few	-	TRBJ1-1	CASRRIEGPEAFF	TGTGCCAGCCGTCGAATCGAGGGGCCTGAAGCTTTCTTT
TRBV7-2	-	TRBD2	TRBJ2-5	CASSLGPAGWETQYF	TGTGCCAGCAGCTTAGGTCCAGCGGGATGGGAGACCCAGTACTTC
TRBV14	many	-	TRBJ1-2	CASSQEFRQVNYGYTF	TGTGCCAGCAGCCAAGAGTTCCGACAGGTTAACTATGGCTACACCTTC
TRBV4-3	few	TRBD2	TRBJ2-1	CASSQEGSGTNKNEQFF	TGCGCCAGCAGCCAAGAAGGTAGCGGGACGAATAAAAATGAGCAGTTCTTC
TRBV12-3/TRBV12-4	-	TRBD1	TRBJ2-7	CASSFPGQGTYEQYF	TGTGCCAGCAGTTTTCCGGGACAGGGCACCTACGAACAGTACTTC
TRBV5-1	few	TRBD1	TRBJ1-1	CASSPTGDYTEAFF	TGCGCCAGCAGCCCGACAGGGGATTACACTGAAGCTTTCTTT
TRBV3-1	few	TRBD2	TRBJ2-4	CASSQFSGGKNIQYF	TGTGCCAGCAGCCAATTTAGCGGGGGGAAAAACATTCAGTACTTC
TRBV24-1	many	-	TRBJ2-1	CATSARTDYNEQFF	TGTGCCACCAGTGCTCGGACTGACTACAATGAGCAGTTCTTC
TRBV30	-	-	TRBJ2-7	CDWRQGGPYEQYF	TGTGACTGGAGACAGGGAGGCCCCTACGAGCAGTACTTC
TRBV6-1	many	-	TRBJ2-7	CASSEDRANYEQYF	TGTGCCAGCAGTGAAGACAGGGCCAACTACGAGCAGTACTTC
TRBV5-5	few	-	TRBJ1-5	CASSLVPNSNQPQHF	TGTGCCAGCAGCTTGGTACCCAATAGCAATCAGCCCCAGCATTTT
TRBV5-1	-	-	TRBJ1-6	CASSLVTGNSPLHF	TGCGCCAGCAGCTTGGTTACAGGGAATTCACCCCTCCACTTT
TRBV12-3/TRBV12-4	few	-	TRBJ1-1	CASSNPGLWTEAFF	TGTGCCAGCAGCAACCCAGGGCTTTGGACTGAAGCTTTCTTT
TRBV7-2	many	TRBD1	TRBJ2-7	CASSRATGSEQYF	TGTGCCAGCAGCCGAGCGACAGGGTCGGAGCAGTACTTC
TRBV7-9	-	-	TRBJ2-1	CASSLHSGSYNEQFF	TGTGCCAGCAGCCTTCATAGCGGCTCCTACAATGAGCAGTTCTTC
TRBV29-1	-	TRBD2	TRBJ2-1	CSVEATSGRNEQFF	TGCAGCGTTGAGGCGACTAGCGGCCGCAATGAGCAGTTCTTC
TRBV24-1	many	TRBD1	TRBJ2-5	CATGQGGYQETQYF	TGTGCCACCGGACAGGGGGGGTACCAAGAGACCCAGTACTTC
TRBV15	-	-	TRBJ1-3	CATSREIPSSGNTIYF	TGTGCCACCAGCAGAGAAATACCGAGCTCTGGAAACACCATATATTTT
TRBV29-1	many	-	TRBJ2-7	CSVGRQGRANEQYF	TGCAGCGTTGGTCGGCAGGGAAGGGCAAACGAGCAGTACTTC
TRBV29-1	-	TRBD2	TRBJ2-3	CSAQRGSTDTQYF	TGCAGCGCCCAGCGGGGATCCACAGATACGCAGTATTTT
TRBV29-1	-	-	TRBJ1-1	CSAERTAGTEAFF	TGCAGCGCCGAAAGGACGGCGGGGACTGAAGCTTTCTTT
TRBV12-3/TRBV12-4	many	TRBD1	TRBJ1-3	CASNMGQGAYSGNTIYF	TGTGCCAGCAATATGGGACAGGGCGCATACTCTGGAAACACCATATATTTT
TRBV5-1	-	-	TRBJ1-1	CASIPRQGSNTEAFF	TGCGCCAGCATCCCAAGGCAGGGTTCGAACACTGAAGCTTTCTTT
TRBV11-2	few	TRBD2	TRBJ2-3	CASSLSTSGYYSTDTQYF	TGTGCCAGCAGCTTAAGTACTAGCGGGTACTATAGCACAGATACGCAGTATTTT
TRBV6-2/TRBV6-3	-	-	TRBJ2-2	CASTSPPDNTGELFF	TGTGCCAGCACCTCCCCGCCTGACAACACCGGGGAGCTGTTTTTT
TRBV3-1	-	-	TRBJ1-4	CASSPQEGGYATNEKLFF	TGTGCCAGCAGCCCACAGGAGGGGGGCTATGCAACTAATGAAAAACTGTTTTTT
TRBV9	few	-	TRBJ1-2	CASSAGGRGNYGYTF	TGTGCCAGCAGCGCCGGAGGGAGGGGGAACTATGGCTACACCTTC
TRBV29-1	few	-	TRBJ2-1	CSVAGIDRGSYNEQFF	TGCAGCGTTGCCGGGATAGATCGAGGCTCCTACAATGAGCAGTTCTTC
TRBV20-1	many	TRBD2	TRBJ2-7	CSIPGSRGGSSYEQYF	TGCAGCATCCCGGGGTCGCGGGGCGGGAGCTCCTACGAGCAGTACTTC
TRBV20-1	-	TRBD1	TRBJ2-3	CSARRQGDTDTQYF	TGCAGTGCTAGAAGACAGGGAGACACAGATACGCAGTATTTT
TRBV20-1	few	TRBD2	TRBJ2-3	CSAREEAGTLDTQYF	TGCAGTGCTAGAGAGGAAGCGGGAACATTAGATACGCAGTATTTT
TRBV4-3	-	-	TRBJ2-1	CASSQLRAANNEQFF	TGCGCCAGCAGCCAGCTTCGGGCTGCCAACAATGAGCAGTTCTTC
TRBV7-3	many	-	TRBJ1-1	CASSLTANTEAFF	TGTGCCAGCAGTTTGACAGCAAACACTGAAGCTTTCTTT
TRBV3-1	-	-	TRBJ2-1	CASRTGGATYNEQFF	TGTGCCAGCAGGACCGGGGGCGCCACCTACAATGAGCAGTTCTTC